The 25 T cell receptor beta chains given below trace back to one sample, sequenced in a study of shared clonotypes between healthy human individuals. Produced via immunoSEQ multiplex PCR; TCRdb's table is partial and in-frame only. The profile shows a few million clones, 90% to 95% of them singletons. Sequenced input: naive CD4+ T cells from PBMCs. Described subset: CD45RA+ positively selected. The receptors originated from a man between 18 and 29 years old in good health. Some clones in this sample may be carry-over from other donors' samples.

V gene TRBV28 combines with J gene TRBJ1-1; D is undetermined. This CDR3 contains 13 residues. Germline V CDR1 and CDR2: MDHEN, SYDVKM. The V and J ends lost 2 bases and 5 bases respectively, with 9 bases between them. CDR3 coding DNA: TGTGCCAGCAGTTTACGCGGAAGGACTGAAGCTTTCTTT. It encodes CASSLRGRTEAFF.

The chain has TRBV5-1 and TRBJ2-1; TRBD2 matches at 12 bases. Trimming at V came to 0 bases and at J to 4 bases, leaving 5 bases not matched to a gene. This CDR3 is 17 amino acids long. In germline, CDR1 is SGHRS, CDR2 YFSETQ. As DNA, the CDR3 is TGCGCCAGCAGCTTGGGACTAGCGGGAGCTGAATACAATGAGCAGTTCTTC. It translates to CASSLGLAGAEYNEQFF.

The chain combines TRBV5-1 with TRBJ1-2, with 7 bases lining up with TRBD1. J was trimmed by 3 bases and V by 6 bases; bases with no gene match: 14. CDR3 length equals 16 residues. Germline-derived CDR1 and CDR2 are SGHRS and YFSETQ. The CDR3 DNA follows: TGCGCCAGCAACCCAAACCCTCGGGACAGCTACTATGGCTACACCTTC. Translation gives CASNPNPRDSYYGYTF.

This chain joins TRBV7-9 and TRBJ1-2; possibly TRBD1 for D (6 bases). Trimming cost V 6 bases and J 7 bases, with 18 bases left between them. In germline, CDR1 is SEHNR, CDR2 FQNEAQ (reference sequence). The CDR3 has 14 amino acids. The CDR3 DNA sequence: TGTGCCAGCAGGACCGGGACAACTCGCGGTGGCTACACCTTC. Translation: CASRTGTTRGGYTF.

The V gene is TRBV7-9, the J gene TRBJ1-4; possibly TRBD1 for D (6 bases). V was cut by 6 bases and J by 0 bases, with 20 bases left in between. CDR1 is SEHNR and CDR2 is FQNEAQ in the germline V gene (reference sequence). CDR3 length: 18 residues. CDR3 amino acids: CASSPGALTVATNEKLFF. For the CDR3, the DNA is TGTGCCAGCAGTCCAGGGGCCTTGACAGTTGCAACTAATGAAAAACTGTTTTTT.

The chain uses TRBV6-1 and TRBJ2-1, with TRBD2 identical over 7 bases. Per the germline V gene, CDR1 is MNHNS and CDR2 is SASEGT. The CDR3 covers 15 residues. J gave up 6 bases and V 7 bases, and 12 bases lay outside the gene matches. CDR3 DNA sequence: TGTGCCAGCACCCCACGGGGCGGGAGCGCCAATGAGCAGTTCTTC. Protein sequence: CASTPRGGSANEQFF.

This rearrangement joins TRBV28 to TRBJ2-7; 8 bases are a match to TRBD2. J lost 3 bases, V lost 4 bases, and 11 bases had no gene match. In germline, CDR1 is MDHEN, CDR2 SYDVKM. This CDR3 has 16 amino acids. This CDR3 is CASSSPSGGRRYEQYF. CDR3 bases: TGTGCCAGCAGTTCCCCTTCTGGCGGGAGGCGCTACGAGCAGTACTTC.

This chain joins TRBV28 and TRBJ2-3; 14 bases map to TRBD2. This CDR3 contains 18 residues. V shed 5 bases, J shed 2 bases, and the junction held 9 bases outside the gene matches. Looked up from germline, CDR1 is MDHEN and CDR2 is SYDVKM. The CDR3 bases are TGTGCCAGCAGTCAGGGACTAGCGGGAGTTTCGTACACAGATACGCAGTATTTT. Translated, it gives CASSQGLAGVSYTDTQYF.

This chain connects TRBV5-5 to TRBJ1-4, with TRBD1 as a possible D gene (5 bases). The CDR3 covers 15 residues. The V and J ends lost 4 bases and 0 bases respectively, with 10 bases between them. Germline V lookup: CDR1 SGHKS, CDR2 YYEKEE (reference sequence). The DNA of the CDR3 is TGTGCCAGCAGCCGGGGCGGGTCAACTAATGAAAAACTGTTTTTT. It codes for CASSRGGSTNEKLFF.

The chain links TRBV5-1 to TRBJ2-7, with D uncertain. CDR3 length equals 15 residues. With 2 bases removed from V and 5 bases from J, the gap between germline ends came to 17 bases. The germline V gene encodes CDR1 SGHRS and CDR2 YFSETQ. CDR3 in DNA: TGCGCCAGCAGCTTATTCTCGACCAGTACCCACGAGCAGTACTTC. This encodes CASSLFSTSTHEQYF.

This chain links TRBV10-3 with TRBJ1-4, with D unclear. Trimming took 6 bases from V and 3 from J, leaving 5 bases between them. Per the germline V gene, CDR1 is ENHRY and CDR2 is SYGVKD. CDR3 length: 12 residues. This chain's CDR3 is CAIRDANEKLFF. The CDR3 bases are TGTGCCATCAGGGACGCTAATGAAAAACTGTTTTTT.

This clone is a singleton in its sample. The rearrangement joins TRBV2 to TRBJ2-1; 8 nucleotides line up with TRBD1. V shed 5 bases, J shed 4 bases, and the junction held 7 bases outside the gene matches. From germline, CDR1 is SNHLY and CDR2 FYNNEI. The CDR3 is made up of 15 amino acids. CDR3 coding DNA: TGTGCCAGCAGTACACAGGGGGATGGGTACAATGAGCAGTTCTTC. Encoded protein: CASSTQGDGYNEQFF.

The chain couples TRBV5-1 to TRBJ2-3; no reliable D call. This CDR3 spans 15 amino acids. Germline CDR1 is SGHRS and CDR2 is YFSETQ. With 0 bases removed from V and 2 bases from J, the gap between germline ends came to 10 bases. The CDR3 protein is CASSLGTAITDTQYF. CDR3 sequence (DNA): TGCGCCAGCAGCTTGGGTACAGCCATCACAGATACGCAGTATTTT.

The CDR3, as DNA: TGTGCCAGCAGCCCCGTTGGACAAAACACTGAAGCTTTCTTT. Translating gives CASSPVGQNTEAFF. The chain couples TRBV11-2 to TRBJ1-1; possible D gene TRBD1, 5 bases. Germline V gene sequence: CDR1 SGHAT, CDR2 FQNNGV. The CDR3 covers 14 residues. V lost 5 bases and J 2 bases, leaving 12 bases between the germline ends.

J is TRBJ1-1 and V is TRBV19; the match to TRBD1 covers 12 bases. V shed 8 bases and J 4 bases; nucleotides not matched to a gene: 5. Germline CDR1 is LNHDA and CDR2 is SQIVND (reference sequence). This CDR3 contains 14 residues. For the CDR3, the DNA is TGTGCCAGTCGGGGACAGGGGGCGAGCACTGAAGCTTTCTTT. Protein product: CASRGQGASTEAFF. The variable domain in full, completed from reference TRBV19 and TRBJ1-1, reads DGGITQSPKYLFRKEGQNVTLSCEQNLNHDAMYWYRQDPGQGLRLIYYSQIVNDFQKGDIAEGYSVSREKKESFPLTVTSAQKNPTAFYLCASRGQGASTEAFFGQGTRLTVV.

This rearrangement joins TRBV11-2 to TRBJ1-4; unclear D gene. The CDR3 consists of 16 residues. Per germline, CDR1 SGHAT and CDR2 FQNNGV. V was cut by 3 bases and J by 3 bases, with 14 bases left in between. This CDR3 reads CASSFTPFEANEKLFF. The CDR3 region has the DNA TGTGCCAGCAGCTTTACACCGTTTGAAGCTAATGAAAAACTGTTTTTT.

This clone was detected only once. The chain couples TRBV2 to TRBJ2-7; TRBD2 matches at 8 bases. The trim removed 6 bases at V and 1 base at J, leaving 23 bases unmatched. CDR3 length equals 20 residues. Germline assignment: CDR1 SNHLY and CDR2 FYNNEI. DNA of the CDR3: TGTGCCAGCAGGGACCTAGGGGGTAGCGGGATACAAGGTGGGTCCTACGAGCAGTACTTC. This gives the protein CASRDLGGSGIQGGSYEQYF.

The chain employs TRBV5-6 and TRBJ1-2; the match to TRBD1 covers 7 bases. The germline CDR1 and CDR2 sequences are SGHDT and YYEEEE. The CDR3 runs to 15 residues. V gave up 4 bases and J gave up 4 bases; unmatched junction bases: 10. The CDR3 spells CASSPLDRKGYGYTF. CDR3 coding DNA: TGTGCCAGCAGCCCGTTGGACAGGAAAGGCTATGGCTACACCTTC. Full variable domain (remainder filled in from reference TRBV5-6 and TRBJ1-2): DAGVTQSPTHLIKTRGQQVTLRCSPKSGHDTVSWYQQALGQGPQFIFQYYEEEERQRGNFPDRFSGHQFPNYSSELNVNALLLGDSALYLCASSPLDRKGYGYTFGSGTRLTVV.

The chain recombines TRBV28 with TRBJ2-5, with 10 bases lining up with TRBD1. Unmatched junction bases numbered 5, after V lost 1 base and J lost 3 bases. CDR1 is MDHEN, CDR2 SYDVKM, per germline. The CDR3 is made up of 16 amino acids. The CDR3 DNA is TGTGCCAGCAGTTTATCCCCCGGGACAGGGGAAGAGACCCAGTACTTC. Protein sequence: CASSLSPGTGEETQYF.

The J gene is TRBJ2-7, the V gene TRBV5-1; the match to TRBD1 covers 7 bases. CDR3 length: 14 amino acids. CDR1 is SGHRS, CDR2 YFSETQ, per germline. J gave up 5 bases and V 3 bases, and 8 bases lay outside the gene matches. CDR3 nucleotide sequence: TGCGCCAGCAGCTCCCGTGACAGGGTCCACGAGCAGTACTTC. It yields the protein CASSSRDRVHEQYF.

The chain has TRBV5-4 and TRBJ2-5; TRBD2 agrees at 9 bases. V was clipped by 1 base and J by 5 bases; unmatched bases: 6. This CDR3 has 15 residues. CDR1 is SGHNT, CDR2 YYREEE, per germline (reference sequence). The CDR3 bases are TGTGCCAGCAGCTTGAGAGCGGGAGGCCGGGAGACCCAGTACTTC. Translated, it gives CASSLRAGGRETQYF.

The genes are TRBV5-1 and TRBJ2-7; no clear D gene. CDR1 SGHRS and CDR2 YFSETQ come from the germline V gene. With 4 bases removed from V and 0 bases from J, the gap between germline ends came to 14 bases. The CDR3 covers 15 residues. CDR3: CASSPTWDSSYEQYF. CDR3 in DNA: TGCGCCAGCAGCCCTACCTGGGATTCCTCCTACGAGCAGTACTTC.

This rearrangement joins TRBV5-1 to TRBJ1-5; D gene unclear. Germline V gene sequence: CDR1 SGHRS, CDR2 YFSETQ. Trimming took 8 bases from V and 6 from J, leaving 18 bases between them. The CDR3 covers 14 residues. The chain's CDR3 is CARSTIGFGQPQHF. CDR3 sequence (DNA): TGCGCCAGATCGACTATCGGGTTCGGTCAGCCCCAGCATTTT. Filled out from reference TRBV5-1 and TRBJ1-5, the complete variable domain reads KAGVTQTPRYLIKTRGQQVTLSCSPISGHRSVSWYQQTPGQGLQFLFEYFSETQRNKGNFPGRFSGRQFSNSRSEMNVSTLELGDSALYLCARSTIGFGQPQHFGDGTRLSIL.

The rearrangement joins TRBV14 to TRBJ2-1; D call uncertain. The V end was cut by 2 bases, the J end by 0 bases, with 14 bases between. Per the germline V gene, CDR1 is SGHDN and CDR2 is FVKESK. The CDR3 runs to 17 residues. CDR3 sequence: CASSQPGRPSSYNEQFF. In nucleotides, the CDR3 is TGTGCCAGCAGCCAACCAGGCCGGCCTAGCTCCTACAATGAGCAGTTCTTC. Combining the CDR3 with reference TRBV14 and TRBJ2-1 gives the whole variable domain EAGVTQFPSHSVIEKGQTVTLRCDPISGHDNLYWYRRVMGKEIKFLLHFVKESKQDESGMPNNRFLAERTGGTYSTLKVQPAELEDSGVYFCASSQPGRPSSYNEQFFGPGTRLTVL.

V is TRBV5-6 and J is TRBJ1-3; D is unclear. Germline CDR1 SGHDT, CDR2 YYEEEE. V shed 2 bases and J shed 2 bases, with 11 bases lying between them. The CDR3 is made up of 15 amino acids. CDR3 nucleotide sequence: TGTGCCAGCAGCTTTGATAGGTCAGCTGGAAACACCATATATTTT. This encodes CASSFDRSAGNTIYF.